These 7 T cell receptor beta chains share one sample of origin, sequenced in a study of Graves' ophthalmopathy and Graves' hyperthyroidism. CDR3 regions of TCR beta were amplified from RNA transcripts. Second-round multiplex PCR came after a first-round RT-PCR that employed HTBI primers. TCRdb independently ran MiXCR on the multiplex PCR reads; one entry per CDR3 protein. The sample has hundreds of thousands of distinct CDR3 sequences, just over 40% seen once. Material for sequencing was peripheral blood. Receptors originate from an adult man with Graves' ophthalmopathy.

The V call is TRBV10-3, the J call TRBJ1-5, with no clear D. The CDR3 sequence is 15 residues long. Germline lookup yields CDR1 ENHRY and CDR2 SYGVKD. The V and J ends lost 10 bases and 0 bases respectively, with 16 bases between them. Written as DNA, the CDR3 is TGTGCCAGCTCACCAGAGGTTTATAGCAATCAGCCCCAGCATTTT. Protein: CASSPEVYSNQPQHF.

Remarks on this clonotype: The junction shows a germline mismatch at one end, possibly a read error. This rearrangement joins TRBV7-7 to TRBJ2-2, with TRBD1 identical over 9 bases. From germline, CDR1 is SSHAT and CDR2 FNYEAQ (reference sequence). There are 14 residues in the CDR3. The DNA for the CDR3 is TGTGCCAGCAGCCAGAGGACAGGGGCCGGGGAGCTGTTGTTT. Protein sequence: CASSQRTGAGELLF.

This clonotype showed up just once. The J gene is TRBJ1-2, the V gene TRBV25-1; 11 bases are a match to TRBD1. From germline, CDR1 is MGHDK and CDR2 SYGVNS. The J segment lost 5 bases and the V segment lost 11 bases, leaving 16 bases of the junction unmatched. The CDR3 length is 16 residues. The CDR3 protein is CAWSRRTGGTKYGYTF. The CDR3 nucleotides read TGTGCCTGGAGTCGACGGACAGGGGGCACGAAGTATGGCTACACCTTC.

This clonotype showed up just once. V gene TRBV10-3 combines with J gene TRBJ1-1; D not certain. CDR3 size: 12 residues. The germline gives CDR1 ENHRY, CDR2 SYGVKD. V dropped 10 bases and J dropped 7 bases, with 16 bases sitting between them. In nucleotides, the CDR3 is TGTGCCAGCAGAGATATAAGCGGTGAAGCTTTCTTT. This codes for CASRDISGEAFF.

The chain carries TRBV25-1 and TRBJ2-1; D gene ambiguous. Germline CDR1 MGHDK, CDR2 SYGVNS. This CDR3 comprises 12 residues. V lost 2 bases to trimming and J lost 6 bases, with 5 bases between them. CDR3 nucleotide sequence: TGTGCCAGCAGTGAAGACTTCAATGAGCAGTTCTTC. As protein: CASSEDFNEQFF.

This clonotype has ten or more counts. The rearrangement links TRBV7-9 to TRBJ1-2, with D perhaps matching TRBD1 (6 bases). Looked up from germline, CDR1 is SEHNR and CDR2 is FQNEAQ (reference sequence). This CDR3 spans 13 amino acids. Trimming took off 4 bases at V and 5 bases at J, with 11 bases between the two ends. The CDR3 DNA sequence: TGTGCCAGCAGCTCACAGGGATTTTATGGCTACACCTTC. Its protein is CASSSQGFYGYTF.

A word on this clonotype: A junction end diverges from the germline sequence, so it may reflect a read error. The V gene is TRBV10-3, the J gene TRBJ1-2; perhaps TRBD1 as D (5 bases). CDR1 is ENHRY, CDR2 SYGVKD, per germline. This CDR3 comprises 14 residues. The CDR3 is CASSRTGAGYGYTF. CDR3 coding DNA: TGTGCCAGCAGTCGAACAGGAGCCGGTTATGGCTACACCTTC.